This T cell receptor (beta chain) came from a study of post-analysis software for immune sequencing data. This clonotype has only a few counts. The antigen is undetermined. A junction boundary mismatches the germline segment, possibly from a read error. This CDR3 is built from 13 residues. Germline CDR1 and CDR2: MNHEY and SVGAGI. Overall study results and limits: Under the F measure, samples that were prepared in one batch clustered strongly together. Patients carried 4 or 5 TRBV segments more frequently than controls did, and TRBV5-6, TRBV5-1 and TRBV20-1 were among them. Significantly decreased normalized Chao1 diversity was recorded for multiple sclerosis patients relative to controls.

Tagging with unique molecular identifiers was a feature of the TCR beta cDNA libraries. The source material, about 0.95 to 10 million T cells, gave rise to 450,000 to 550,000 cDNA molecules. TCRdb re-called the PCR reads through MiXCR, storing one row per CDR3 protein. In the table there are around 200,000 distinct CDR3 sequences, roughly 28% of which are singletons. The chain has TRBV6-5 and TRBJ1-6; D remains ambiguous. Sample: blood. The clonotype comes from a girl aged 2 to 17 with multiple sclerosis. The CDR3 reads CASSYSFGSPPHF. CDR3 in DNA: TGTGCCAGCAGTTACTCTTTCGGTTCACCCCCCCACTTT.